A single sample gave rise to the 22 T cell receptor beta chains below, sequenced in a study of cytomegalovirus exposure and HLA in healthy donors. The method was immunoSEQ multiplex PCR; TCRdb's version includes in-frame clones alone and lacks a portion of them. The sample has about 360,000 clones; 70% to 90% are singletons. The sample comprised PBMCs. The receptors were gathered from a woman younger than 35 in good health and CMV-seronegative.

V is TRBV6-5 and J is TRBJ2-3; D is perhaps TRBD1 (6 bases). The germline V and J ends were trimmed by 0 bases and 11 bases, with 15 bases remaining between them. CDR3 length equals 14 residues. Germline CDR1 MNHEY, CDR2 SVGAGI. CDR3 sequence (DNA): TGTGCCAGCAGTTACTCGAATAGGTACAGGGAGCAGTATTTT. Protein product: CASSYSNRYREQYF.

This clone was seen a handful of times. The rearrangement uses TRBV27 and TRBJ1-2; 7 bases line up with TRBD1. The germline CDR1 and CDR2 sequences are MNHEY and SMNVEV (reference sequence). V gave up 5 bases and J gave up 3 bases; unmatched junction bases: 9. There are 15 residues in the CDR3. For the CDR3, the DNA is TGTGCCAGCAGTCTCAGACAGGGATCGTACTATGGCTACACCTTC. Translation gives CASSLRQGSYYGYTF.

V is TRBV15 and J is TRBJ2-1; D is uncertain. V lost 3 bases to trimming and J lost 15 bases, with 15 bases between them. Germline CDR1 LNHNV, CDR2 YYDKDF (reference sequence). CDR3 size: 12 residues. CDR3 region: CATSSLQSGLFF. Written as DNA, the CDR3 is TGTGCCACCAGCAGTTTGCAGTCAGGTCTGTTCTTC.

The chain links TRBV30 to TRBJ1-5; 7 bases fit TRBD1. The V segment lost 0 bases and the J segment 2 bases; nucleotides outside the gene matches: 10. The CDR3 runs to 17 residues. CDR1 and CDR2 (germline): GTSNPN, SVGIG (reference sequence). As DNA, the CDR3 is TGTGCCTGGAGTGTACAGGGACAGATCCGTCGCAATCAGCCCCAGCATTTT. Translation: CAWSVQGQIRRNQPQHF.

This rearrangement joins TRBV7-9 to TRBJ1-2; the match to TRBD1 covers 9 bases. Looked up from germline, CDR1 is SEHNR and CDR2 is FQNEAQ (reference sequence). V lost 0 bases, J lost 0 bases, and 8 bases stayed unmatched. This CDR3 contains 18 residues. The CDR3: CASSLAGGDRASNYGYTF. The CDR3 DNA reads as TGTGCCAGCAGCTTAGCCGGAGGGGACAGGGCATCTAACTATGGCTACACCTTC.

This chain links TRBV5-1 with TRBJ2-7; a possible D gene is TRBD1 (5 bases). With 0 bases removed from V and 2 bases from J, the gap between germline ends came to 12 bases. The CDR3 has 15 residues. Germline-derived CDR1 and CDR2 are SGHRS and YFSETQ. The DNA for the CDR3 is TGCGCCAGCAGCTTGGATCCAGGGCTCGCCTACGAGCAGTACTTC. Translation: CASSLDPGLAYEQYF. Using reference TRBV5-1 and TRBJ2-7 for the parts outside the CDR3, the full variable domain is KAGVTQTPRYLIKTRGQQVTLSCSPISGHRSVSWYQQTPGQGLQFLFEYFSETQRNKGNFPGRFSGRQFSNSRSEMNVSTLELGDSALYLCASSLDPGLAYEQYFGPGTRLTVT.

V is TRBV10-2 and J is TRBJ2-7, with D possibly being TRBD1 (6 bases). The V and J ends lost 6 bases and 0 bases respectively, with 18 bases between them. Germline V gene sequence: CDR1 WSHSY, CDR2 SAAADI. CDR3 length: 16 amino acids. Here the CDR3 DNA reads TGCGCCAGCAGAGCCCTCATACAGGGCAGCTCCTACGAGCAGTACTTC. Translating it yields CASRALIQGSSYEQYF.

This clone was found once. The V and J genes are TRBV5-1 and TRBJ1-1, with 8 bases identical to TRBD1. V shed 4 bases, J shed 2 bases, and the junction held 7 bases outside the gene matches. Germline V CDR1 and CDR2: SGHRS, YFSETQ. The CDR3 length is 15 residues. The CDR3 DNA reads TGCGCCAGCAGCACGTGGACAGGGCCAAACACTGAAGCTTTCTTT. Protein product: CASSTWTGPNTEAFF. Full variable domain (outside the CDR3, taken from reference TRBV5-1 and TRBJ1-1): KAGVTQTPRYLIKTRGQQVTLSCSPISGHRSVSWYQQTPGQGLQFLFEYFSETQRNKGNFPGRFSGRQFSNSRSEMNVSTLELGDSALYLCASSTWTGPNTEAFFGQGTRLTVV.

The chain is built from TRBV9 and TRBJ2-5; 7 bases fit TRBD1. This CDR3 contains 17 residues. CDR1 SGDLS and CDR2 YYNGEE come from the germline V gene. V was pared by 0 bases and J by 4 bases, with 12 bases of the junction left unmatched. The CDR3 region is CASSVGMGRGSRETQYF. CDR3 DNA sequence: TGTGCCAGCAGCGTAGGAATGGGCAGGGGGTCTAGAGAGACCCAGTACTTC.

The rearrangement links TRBV5-1 to TRBJ2-3; 11 bases map to TRBD2. The length of the CDR3 is 16 residues. In germline, CDR1 is SGHRS, CDR2 YFSETQ. V lost 4 bases to trimming and J lost 0 bases; unmatched junction nucleotides: 4. The CDR3 nucleotides read TGCGCCAGCAGCGGCGCTAGCGGGGGGAGCACAGATACGCAGTATTTT. This gives the protein CASSGASGGSTDTQYF.

The chain recombines TRBV28 with TRBJ1-1; a possible D gene is TRBD1 (5 bases). CDR3 length: 14 residues. V was pared by 5 bases and J by 2 bases, with 12 bases between. CDR1 and CDR2 from the germline V gene are MDHEN and SYDVKM. DNA of the CDR3: TGTGCCAGCAGTAACTGGGGCAGCAACACTGAAGCTTTCTTT. As protein: CASSNWGSNTEAFF.

The rearrangement links TRBV4-1 to TRBJ2-1, with D perhaps matching TRBD2 (5 bases). V was cut by 2 bases and J by 0 bases, with 14 bases left in between. Germline V gene sequence: CDR1 MGHRA, CDR2 YSYEKL. CDR3 length: 17 residues. CDR3: CASSQKTAGGSYNEQFF. In DNA, the CDR3 is TGCGCCAGCAGCCAAAAGACGGCGGGCGGCTCCTACAATGAGCAGTTCTTC.

The rearrangement links TRBV9 to TRBJ2-3; 9 bases map to TRBD2. The CDR3 covers 14 residues. Germline V lookup: CDR1 SGDLS, CDR2 YYNGEE. Trimming cost V 0 bases and J 4 bases; bases outside gene matches: 0. This CDR3 is CASSVGTSADTQYF. DNA for the CDR3: TGTGCCAGCAGCGTAGGGACTAGCGCAGATACGCAGTATTTT.

This chain links TRBV4-1 with TRBJ1-3, with 8 bases identical to TRBD1. The CDR3 loop spans 15 amino acids. CDR1 is MGHRA, CDR2 YSYEKL, per germline. Trimming at V came to 4 bases and at J to 4 bases, leaving 6 bases not matched to a gene. Written as DNA, the CDR3 is TGCGCCAGCAGCCCCGGACAGGGACCCGGAAACACCATATATTTT. Translation gives CASSPGQGPGNTIYF.

The chain uses TRBV14 and TRBJ2-2; D ambiguous. The CDR3 has 13 amino acids. V lost 1 base, J lost 5 bases, and 5 bases lay in between. CDR1 and CDR2 (germline): SGHDN, FVKESK. The CDR3 reads CASSQVVTGELFF. The CDR3 nucleotides are TGTGCCAGCAGCCAAGTAGTAACCGGGGAGCTGTTTTTT.

This clone turned up a few times. This chain links TRBV6-1 with TRBJ1-2; D is ambiguous. Germline lookup yields CDR1 MNHNS and CDR2 SASEGT. This CDR3 comprises 14 residues. V was trimmed by 6 bases and J by 2 bases, leaving 13 bases between them. The chain's CDR3 is CASRTGRSNYGYTF. In nucleotides, the CDR3 is TGTGCCAGCAGGACGGGGAGGTCCAACTATGGCTACACCTTC.

The rearrangement links TRBV29-1 to TRBJ1-1; 7 bases align to TRBD1. CDR1 is SQVTM, CDR2 ANQGSEA, per germline. V trimming: 4 bases; J trimming: 2 bases; junction bases outside the gene matches: 10. CDR3 length: 15 amino acids. Written as DNA, the CDR3 is TGCAGCGTTGTAGGGACAGCCTTCCCAAACACTGAAGCTTTCTTT. This gives the protein CSVVGTAFPNTEAFF.

This rearrangement joins TRBV16 to TRBJ2-3, with 7 bases matching TRBD2. Trimming at V came to 2 bases and at J to 1 base, leaving 9 bases not matched to a gene. The CDR3 is 17 residues long. Germline CDR1 is KGHSY and CDR2 is FQNENV. CDR3 DNA: TGTGCCAGCAGCCAAGGGTCTCTAGCGGACCGCACAGATACGCAGTATTTT. This codes for CASSQGSLADRTDTQYF.

This clone showed up just once. The rearrangement links TRBV5-1 to TRBJ1-1, with 7 bases lining up with TRBD1. The CDR3 is made up of 14 amino acids. Trimming took 3 bases from V and 1 from J; bases not matched to a gene: 3. Germline CDR1 SGHRS, CDR2 YFSETQ. CDR3 protein: CASSWDRSNTEAFF. DNA of the CDR3: TGCGCCAGCAGCTGGGACAGATCGAACACTGAAGCTTTCTTT.

This sequence joins TRBV4-1 and TRBJ2-3, with a possible D match to TRBD2 (5 bases). In germline, CDR1 is MGHRA, CDR2 YSYEKL. This CDR3 comprises 16 residues. V lost 1 base, J lost 0 bases, and 11 bases lay in between. CDR3 region: CASSQVGGFSTDTQYF. The CDR3 DNA follows: TGCGCCAGCAGCCAAGTTGGAGGTTTTAGCACAGATACGCAGTATTTT.

J is TRBJ2-7 and V is TRBV5-8; no firm D call. Per germline, CDR1 SGHTS and CDR2 YDEGEE. V was pared by 2 bases and J by 3 bases, with 12 bases between. The CDR3 sequence is 14 residues long. In DNA, the CDR3 is TGTGCCAGCAGCTTCCATCAGGCCTACTACGAGCAGTACTTC. Translated: CASSFHQAYYEQYF. The variable domain in full, with the rest retrieved from reference TRBV5-8 and TRBJ2-7, is EAGVTQSPTHLIKTRGQQATLRCSPISGHTSVYWYQQALGLGLQFLLWYDEGEERNRGNFPPRFSGRQFPNYSSELNVNALELEDSALYLCASSFHQAYYEQYFGPGTRLTVT.

The chain joins TRBV6-5 to TRBJ1-2; 7 nucleotides align to TRBD1. The CDR3 consists of 15 residues. The junction had 5 bases not matched to a gene; V was cut back by 2 bases and J by 2 bases. Germline V gene lookup returns CDR1 MNHEY and CDR2 SVGAGI. The CDR3 DNA follows: TGTGCCAGCAGTTACACCCGGGACAGAAACTATGGCTACACCTTC. This encodes CASSYTRDRNYGYTF.